Sequencing of this TCR beta chain was carried out in a study of OX40 agonist ivuxolimab in advanced cancers. Germline loops: CDR1 LNHNV, CDR2 YYDKDF (reference sequence). The CDR3 runs 13 residues. V was clipped by 0 bases and J by 5 bases, with 7 bases between them. Generated by immunoSEQ multiplex PCR, the TCRdb table keeps only in-frame clones and is missing some. The table lists tens of thousands of clones, roughly 88% of them singletons, with 1.5% to 2% in the top ten. Findings and caveats of the study: Also showing low normalized T-cell clonal expansion were some of the nonresponders. Relative to CD4+, CD8+ T cells held more expanded clones on average.

As for this clone: Its antigen is still unknown.

Sequences were derived from CD4+ or CD8+ T cells sorted from blood, sampled in a trial of the OX40 agonist ivuxolimab. The source is an adult with an advanced solid tumor such as melanoma, head and neck, liver or kidney cancer. The chain has TRBV15 and TRBJ2-5; D not resolved. CDR3 bases: TGTGCCACCAGCAGAGATGGCCGGGAGACCCAGTACTTC. Translating gives CATSRDGRETQYF.